In its sample, the clone carrying this TCR beta chain was seen a few times. Antigen unknown. Only in-frame clones appear in the TCRdb table, and some are missing; sequencing was by immunoSEQ multiplex PCR. This sample has roughly 50,000 clones; roughly nine tenths occur once, and the top ten carry 1% to 1.2%. J was trimmed by 0 bases and V by 2 bases; bases with no gene match: 5. The CDR3 is made up of 16 amino acids. Germline values: CDR1 KGHSH, CDR2 LQKENI. The data originate from a study of cytomegalovirus exposure and HLA in healthy donors. Study-wide context: The same platform as the roughly 630 first-cohort repertoires was used for the 120 or so validation repertoires, a later analysis reported.

Study results and limitations: Most TCR sequences were rare, but some public TCRs occurred in many donors.

The rearrangement links TRBV18 to TRBJ2-3; 7 bases match TRBD2. The sequence derives from a man younger than 35 in good health and CMV-seronegative. Specimen: PBMCs. This chain's CDR3 is CASSPYQGGSTDTQYF. CDR3 nucleotides: TGTGCCAGCTCACCATACCAGGGAGGGAGCACAGATACGCAGTATTTT.